The 13 T cell receptor beta chains given below trace back to one sample, sequenced in a study of OX40 agonist ivuxolimab in advanced cancers. Some clones are missing from TCRdb's copy, which holds only in-frame ones; the method was immunoSEQ multiplex PCR. This table has about 64,000 clones, about 87% appearing once. The sample consisted of CD4+ or CD8+ T cells sorted from blood, taken in a trial of the OX40 agonist ivuxolimab. The receptors were gathered from an adult with an advanced solid tumor such as melanoma, head and neck, liver or kidney cancer.

The chain combines TRBV9 with TRBJ2-1, with D perhaps TRBD1 (7 bases). This CDR3 contains 12 residues. Germline V gene sequence: CDR1 SGDLS, CDR2 YYNGEE. V shed 4 bases and J shed 10 bases, with 12 bases lying between them. The DNA of the CDR3 is TGTGCCAGCAGCATCAGGGGGAGGGAGCAGTTCTTC. Its translation is CASSIRGREQFF.

This clone was recorded only once. The chain joins TRBV5-1 to TRBJ2-1, with D perhaps TRBD2 (6 bases). Between the trimmed V and J ends, which lost 4 bases and 1 base, there was a span of 12 bases. This CDR3 spans 15 amino acids. Germline V lookup: CDR1 SGHRS, CDR2 YFSETQ. The DNA for the CDR3 is TGCGCCAGCAGCCCCCAACGGGGGTCCTACAATGAGCAGTTCTTC. It codes for CASSPQRGSYNEQFF.

This rearrangement joins TRBV7-9 to TRBJ2-3; D ambiguous. Per germline, CDR1 SEHNR and CDR2 FQNEAQ (reference sequence). The CDR3 extends over 11 amino acids. Trimming took 1 base from V and 5 from J, leaving 1 base between them. CDR3 nucleotide sequence: TGTGCCAGCAGCTTAGAAGATACGCAGTATTTT. Residues: CASSLEDTQYF. Combining the CDR3 with reference TRBV7-9 and TRBJ2-3 gives the whole variable domain DTGVSQNPRHKITKRGQNVTFRCDPISEHNRLYWYRQTLGQGPEFLTYFQNEAQLEKSRLLSDRFSAERPKGSFSTLEIQRTEQGDSAMYLCASSLEDTQYFGPGTRLTVL.

The V call is TRBV6-5, the J call TRBJ2-2, with D unresolved. Germline values: CDR1 MNHEY, CDR2 SVGAGI. Trimming removed 2 bases from V and 0 bases from J, with 4 bases in between. The CDR3 is 14 residues long. The CDR3 spells CASSYPANTGELFF. The CDR3 bases are TGTGCCAGCAGTTACCCCGCGAACACCGGGGAGCTGTTTTTT.

CDR3 DNA: TGTGCCAGCTCACCTACCGGGCTTTACAATGAGCAGTTCTTC. This translates into CASSPTGLYNEQFF. V is TRBV18 and J is TRBJ2-1, with D unclear. CDR3 size: 14 residues. Trimming removed 3 bases from V and 4 bases from J, with 10 bases in between. The germline V gene has CDR1 KGHSH and CDR2 LQKENI.

The V gene is TRBV19, the J gene TRBJ2-3, with D maybe TRBD2 (5 bases). This CDR3 is built from 13 residues. Looked up from germline, CDR1 is LNHDA and CDR2 is SQIVND (reference sequence). V was shortened by 3 bases and J by 8 bases, with 12 bases between the two germline ends. The DNA for the CDR3 is TGTGCCAGTAGTATGGGTGGTCGGGGTACGCAGTATTTT. Translating gives CASSMGGRGTQYF.

V and J are TRBV11-2 and TRBJ2-1; 8 positions match TRBD2. The junction had 16 bases not matched to a gene; V was cut back by 3 bases and J by 12 bases. Per germline, CDR1 SGHAT and CDR2 FQNNGV. The CDR3 extends over 16 amino acids. The CDR3 DNA is TGTGCCAGCAGCTTTCTCGGGAGGGCCCTAAAGGAAAGGCAGTTCTTC. Translating gives CASSFLGRALKERQFF.

The genes are TRBV9 and TRBJ2-3; D call uncertain. V gave up 0 bases and J gave up 6 bases, with 8 bases separating them. CDR3 length: 13 residues. The V gene's germline CDR1 is SGDLS and CDR2 YYNGEE. CDR3 residues: CASSVAVFDTQYF. CDR3 bases: TGTGCCAGCAGCGTAGCTGTTTTCGATACGCAGTATTTT.

The table lists this clone with a count of one. The chain carries TRBV5-4 and TRBJ2-7; D is tentatively TRBD1 or TRBD2 (5 bases each). CDR1 is SGHNT, CDR2 YYREEE, per germline (reference sequence). The ends were cut back, 2 bases at V and 4 bases at J, with 16 bases in the middle. CDR3 size: 15 residues. The CDR3 sequence is CASSLVGGAFYEQYF. The CDR3 DNA sequence: TGTGCCAGCAGCTTAGTTGGGGGAGCCTTTTACGAGCAGTACTTC.

The chain is built from TRBV7-9 and TRBJ2-3; 7 bases line up with TRBD1. Germline assignment: CDR1 SEHNR and CDR2 FQNEAQ (reference sequence). V lost 5 bases to trimming and J lost 0 bases; unmatched junction nucleotides: 5. This CDR3 contains 15 residues. The CDR3 coding sequence is TGTGCCAGCAGCAGGGGGCTACTCAGCACAGATACGCAGTATTTT. Translating it yields CASSRGLLSTDTQYF.

The V gene is TRBV6-6, the J gene TRBJ1-2; D not certain. Trimming stripped 5 bases from V and 8 bases from J, with 12 bases between. In germline, CDR1 is MNHNY, CDR2 SVGAGI (reference sequence). The CDR3 is 12 amino acids. The CDR3 sequence is CASSPSTRGYTF. For the CDR3, the DNA is TGTGCCAGCAGTCCATCGACGAGGGGCTACACCTTC.

The rearrangement links TRBV13 to TRBJ1-6; D is unclear. Germline V gives CDR1 PRHDT, CDR2 FYEKMQ (reference sequence). The V and J ends lost 5 bases and 6 bases respectively, with 8 bases between them. This CDR3 is 13 amino acids long. This CDR3 reads CASSPAGNSPLHF. CDR3 coding DNA: TGTGCCAGCAGCCCTGCGGGTAATTCACCCCTCCACTTT.

The chain is built from TRBV15 and TRBJ2-7; possibly TRBD2 for D (6 bases). The CDR3 runs 15 residues. Trimming took 4 bases from V and 0 from J, leaving 13 bases between them. The germline CDR1 and CDR2 sequences are LNHNV and YYDKDF (reference sequence). The CDR3 is CATSTLGTSSYEQYF. The CDR3 bases are TGTGCCACCAGCACCCTCGGGACTTCCTCCTACGAGCAGTACTTC. The full variable domain, in which reference TRBV15 and TRBJ2-7 provide the parts outside the CDR3, is DAMVIQNPRYQVTQFGKPVTLSCSQTLNHNVMYWYQQKSSQAPKLLFHYYDKDFNNEADTPDNFQSRRPNTSFCFLDIRSPGLGDTAMYLCATSTLGTSSYEQYFGPGTRLTVT.